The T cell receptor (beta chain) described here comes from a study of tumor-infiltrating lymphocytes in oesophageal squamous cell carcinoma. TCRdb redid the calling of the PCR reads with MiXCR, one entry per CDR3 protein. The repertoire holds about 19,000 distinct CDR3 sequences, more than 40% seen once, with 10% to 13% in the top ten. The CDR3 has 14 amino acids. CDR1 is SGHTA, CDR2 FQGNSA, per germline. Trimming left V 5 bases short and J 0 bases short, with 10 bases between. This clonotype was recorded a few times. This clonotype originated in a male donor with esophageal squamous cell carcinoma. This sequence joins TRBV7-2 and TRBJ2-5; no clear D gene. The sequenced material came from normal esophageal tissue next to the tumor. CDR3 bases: TGTGCCAGCAGCCGTCAGACAAACCAAGAGACCCAGTACTTC. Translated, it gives CASSRQTNQETQYF.